The 9 T cell receptor beta chains reported below all come from one sample, sequenced in a study of T cells expressing NK-cell markers. TCRdb re-called the 5' RACE reads and shows each CDR3 protein once, DNA omitted. The sample's table shows over 350,000 distinct CDR3 sequences. Material: blood T cells: a sorted CD56 or NKG2C T cell subset, CD4+ or CD8+ T cells, or bulk PBMC T cells (not recorded which). These receptors all come from a woman aged 45-65 years in good health.

The gene calls are TRBV5-1 and TRBJ2-5; TCRdb calls TRBD1, which cannot be checked without DNA. CDR1 and CDR2 from the germline V gene are SGHRS and YFSETQ. CDR3 size: 16 residues. This CDR3 reads CASSLGKGALIETQYF.

This sequence joins TRBV10-3 and TRBJ2-7; absent DNA, TCRdb's TRBD1 call cannot be checked. CDR3 size: 15 residues. Germline V gene sequence: CDR1 ENHRY, CDR2 SYGVKD. CDR3: CAINPGAGRSYEQYF.

This chain's CDR3 is CATSSRLEVNEQFF. V is TRBV15 and J is TRBJ2-1; TCRdb outputs TRBD2, but without DNA this stays unchecked. Looked up from germline, CDR1 is LNHNV and CDR2 is YYDKDF (reference sequence). CDR3 size: 14 residues.

The chain is built from TRBV3-1 and TRBJ2-3; the TRBD2 assignment by TCRdb is unverifiable without DNA. This CDR3 region has 15 residues. Germline V CDR1 and CDR2: LGHDT, YNNKEL (reference sequence). The CDR3 is CASSHQRPVTDTQYF.

The chain couples TRBV3-1 to TRBJ2-5. Germline V CDR1 and CDR2: LGHDT, YNNKEL (reference sequence). The CDR3 extends over 14 amino acids. This chain's CDR3 is CASSQEWPQETQYF.

The rearrangement links TRBV15 to TRBJ1-3. This CDR3 has 15 residues. Per the germline V gene, CDR1 is LNHNV and CDR2 is YYDKDF (reference sequence). The CDR3 reads CATSRGGPTVNTIYF. Based on the CDR3 plus reference TRBV15 and TRBJ1-3, the full variable domain is DAMVIQNPRYQVTQFGKPVTLSCSQTLNHNVMYWYQQKSSQAPKLLFHYYDKDFNNEADTPDNFQSRRPNTSFCFLDIRSPGLGDTAMYLCATSRGGPTVNTIYFGEGSWLTVV.

V usage is TRBV5-1 and J usage is TRBJ2-3. The CDR3 covers 13 residues. Germline CDR1 is SGHRS and CDR2 is YFSETQ. This chain's CDR3 is CASSSSGTDTQYF.

The chain is built from TRBV5-1 and TRBJ2-3. This CDR3 spans 14 amino acids. Germline values: CDR1 SGHRS, CDR2 YFSETQ. This CDR3 reads CASSLDPVADTQYF.

The rearrangement joins TRBV10-1 to TRBJ1-1; TCRdb designates TRBD1, a call that cannot be tested without DNA. CDR3 length: 15 residues. Germline CDR1 reads WNHNN; CDR2 reads SYGVQD (reference sequence). CDR3 loop: CASSESGEGYAEAFF.